The T cell receptor (beta chain) under discussion was sequenced for a study of cytomegalovirus exposure and HLA in healthy donors. The V end was cut by 2 bases, the J end by 6 bases, with 15 bases between. The CDR3 extends over 14 amino acids. From germline, CDR1 is SGHKS and CDR2 YYEKEE (reference sequence). Primers: 60 Vbeta forward and 13 Jbeta reverse. Using immunoSEQ multiplex PCR, the repertoire was profiled, and TCRdb retains in-frame clones only, with some absent. The sample holds over 100,000 clones. Sequenced input: PBMCs. The chain is built from TRBV5-5 and TRBJ2-7; D not certain. The TCR originated in a man aged 25 to 40 in good health and CMV-seronegative. The CDR3: CASSFSSPSLEQYF. CDR3 DNA sequence: TGTGCCAGCAGCTTCTCGTCCCCTTCTCTCGAGCAGTACTTC.